This is a list of T cell receptor beta chains from one sample in a study of cytotoxic CD8 clonotypes in ibrutinib-treated CLL. TCRdb's table, derived via immunoSEQ multiplex PCR, lists solely in-frame clones and lacks some. The sample contains 150,000 or so clones, roughly 80% of which appear only once. This specimen was PBMCs, taken after 24 months of ibrutinib treatment. The source is a human donor with chronic lymphocytic leukemia. Each CDR3 is given with its conserved first and last residue. The D gene is left open where the match is weak. Rows give clone size only sometimes, using once, few, many, or a class for an expanded clone.

V	size	D	J	DNA	CDR3
TRBV7-9	.	.	TRBJ1-1	TGTGCCAGCAGCTTAGCAAACAGAGTCACTGAAGCTTTCTTT	CASSLANRVTEAFF
TRBV2	.	.	TRBJ2-7	TGTGCCAGCACCTCTAGGGGCAGAAGGTACGGCGAGCAGTACTTC	CASTSRGRRYGEQYF
TRBV19	.	TRBD2	TRBJ2-2	TGTGCCAGTAGTATGAAGATACTAGCGGGAGGGTTCACCGGGGAGCTGTTTTTT	CASSMKILAGGFTGELFF
TRBV19	.	.	TRBJ1-5	TGTGCCAGTAGTATAGGGGACACAAGAAATCAGCCCCAGCATTTT	CASSIGDTRNQPQHF
TRBV21-1	once	.	TRBJ1-1	TGTGCCAGCACGACAGGGGCCACTGAAGCTTTCTTT	CASTTGATEAFF
TRBV30	.	.	TRBJ1-1	TGTGCCTGGAGTAATGGGGTTTTGAACACTGAAGCTTTCTTT	CAWSNGVLNTEAFF
TRBV2	.	.	TRBJ2-1	TGTGCCAGCACAGGCCAGGGGGGAAACAATGAGCAGTTCTTC	CASTGQGGNNEQFF
TRBV5-1	.	.	TRBJ1-3	TGCGCCAGCAGCTTGCGTGGGGGAACTGGAAACACCATATATTTT	CASSLRGGTGNTIYF
TRBV18	.	TRBD1	TRBJ1-1	TGTGCCAGCTCACCACCGACAGGGAGAGACACTGAAGCTTTCTTT	CASSPPTGRDTEAFF
TRBV5-1	.	TRBD1	TRBJ2-5	TGCGCCAGCAGCTCGGACAGGGGGCCTGAGACCCAGTACTTC	CASSSDRGPETQYF
TRBV5-5	.	TRBD2	TRBJ2-2	TGTGCCAGCAGTTTGGGACTAGCCGCTGCGATCACCGGGGAGCTGTTTTTT	CASSLGLAAAITGELFF
TRBV18	.	.	TRBJ2-3	TGTGCCAGCTCACCAGTGGCCCAGCGGACGGACTTAGATACGCAGTATTTT	CASSPVAQRTDLDTQYF
TRBV4-3	once	TRBD1	TRBJ2-3	TGCGCCAGCAGCCAGAACAGGGGAAGTACAGATACGCAGTATTTT	CASSQNRGSTDTQYF
TRBV29-1	.	.	TRBJ2-5	TGCAGCGTCACCTTAGGGACCATTCAAGAGACCCAGTACTTC	CSVTLGTIQETQYF
TRBV27	.	.	TRBJ2-5	TGTGCCAGCAGTCGCACAGGGAGGGAGACCCAGTACTTC	CASSRTGRETQYF
TRBV6-5	.	.	TRBJ2-2	TGTGCCAGCAGCAAGGTATCCGGGGAGCTGTTTTTT	CASSKVSGELFF
TRBV18	.	.	TRBJ1-1	TGTGCCAGCTCACCAGGTGCCGGGACCAACACTGAAGCTTTCTTT	CASSPGAGTNTEAFF
TRBV7-2	.	.	TRBJ2-3	TGTGCCAGCAGCTTAGATACTATCACAGATACGCAGTATTTT	CASSLDTITDTQYF
TRBV25-1	.	TRBD2	TRBJ2-7	TGTGCCAGCAGTGAATCGGGGGGGGCCTACGAGCAGTACTTC	CASSESGGAYEQYF
TRBV29-1	.	.	TRBJ1-1	TGCAGCGTTCATCTGAGAGACACTGAAGCTTTCTTT	CSVHLRDTEAFF
TRBV12-5	.	.	TRBJ1-3	TGTGCTAGTGGTCCGGGAGTAGGAAACACCATATATTTT	CASGPGVGNTIYF
TRBV6-5	.	.	TRBJ2-7	TGTGCCAGCAGCGCAAACAGGGCCGGGAACGAGCAGTACTTC	CASSANRAGNEQYF
TRBV11-2	.	.	TRBJ2-1	TGTGCCAGCAGCTCCATCGGGGGTGGTGAGCAGTTCTTC	CASSSIGGGEQFF
TRBV4-2	once	TRBD1	TRBJ1-5	TGTGCCAGCAGCCAAGGGACAGGGAAAAACCAGCCCCAGCATTTT	CASSQGTGKNQPQHF
TRBV30	few	TRBD2	TRBJ2-2	TGTGCCTGGAGCGGACTAGCGGGGAGTAACACCGGGGAGCTGTTTTTT	CAWSGLAGSNTGELFF
TRBV27	.	.	TRBJ1-4	TGTGCCAGCAGCCAAAGTAGCCAGGGCCGATATGAAAAACTGTTTTTT	CASSQSSQGRYEKLFF
TRBV5-6	.	.	TRBJ2-4	TGTGCCAGCAGCTTCTACAGGGAGGGGAACATTCAGTACTTC	CASSFYREGNIQYF
TRBV7-9	.	.	TRBJ1-6	TGTGCCACCGACCAGACGGACTCGCAATATTCACCCCTCCACTTT	CATDQTDSQYSPLHF
TRBV18	.	.	TRBJ2-7	TGTGCCAGCTCACCAAGCGCAGGCTCCTACGAGCAGTACTTC	CASSPSAGSYEQYF
TRBV11-3	.	.	TRBJ2-2	TGTGCCAGCAGACTACTAGCCACCGGGGAGCTGTTTTTT	CASRLLATGELFF
TRBV5-1	.	.	TRBJ2-5	TGCGCCAGCCCTGGGTGTGGTTTACGACTTGGCTCGCAGACCCAGTACTTC	CASPGCGLRLGSQTQYF
TRBV5-6	.	.	TRBJ1-4	TGTGCCAGCTCGCGGCCAGGGGTAACTAATGAAAAACTGTTTTTT	CASSRPGVTNEKLFF